These 9 T cell receptor beta chains were all obtained from the same sample, sequenced in a study of blood T cell repertoires in COVID-19. TCRdb keeps only in-frame clones here, not all; method: immunoSEQ multiplex PCR. Of about 84,000 clones listed, roughly 90% are singletons. The sequenced material came from peripheral blood. These receptors were taken from a man older than 75 with active or convalescent COVID-19.

The rearrangement uses TRBV7-8 and TRBJ2-1; TRBD1 agrees at 8 bases. Germline V gene lookup returns CDR1 SGHVS and CDR2 FQNEAQ. CDR3 size: 16 residues. J gave up 13 bases and V 3 bases, and 17 bases lay outside the gene matches. CDR3 protein: CASSFAISTPGQVQFF. Here the CDR3 DNA reads TGTGCCAGCAGCTTCGCCATCTCAACGCCGGGACAGGTACAGTTCTTC. The entire variable domain, with the rest obtained from reference TRBV7-8 and TRBJ2-1, is as follows: GAGVSQSPRYKVAKRGQDVALRCDPISGHVSLFWYQQALGQGPEFLTYFQNEAQLDKSGLPSDRFFAERPEGSVSTLKIQRTQQEDSAVYLCASSFAISTPGQVQFFGPGTRLTVL.

This chain connects TRBV5-1 to TRBJ2-6; D uncertain. The germline V and J ends were trimmed by 4 bases and 0 bases, with 11 bases remaining between them. The CDR3 has 16 amino acids. Germline V lookup: CDR1 SGHRS, CDR2 YFSETQ. Written as DNA, the CDR3 is TGCGCCAGCAGCCCAGAAGCGCGCTCTGGGGCCAACGTCCTGACTTTC. Encoded protein: CASSPEARSGANVLTF.

The chain recombines TRBV29-1 with TRBJ1-2; no definite D call. The CDR3 is made up of 11 amino acids. The germline CDR1 and CDR2 sequences are SQVTM and ANQGSEA. V lost 2 bases to trimming and J lost 7 bases, with 8 bases between them. This chain's CDR3 is CSVESGSGYTF. CDR3 sequence (DNA): TGCAGCGTTGAATCGGGGTCTGGCTACACCTTC.

The chain joins TRBV9 to TRBJ2-1, with 12 bases lining up with TRBD2. J gave up 0 bases and V 3 bases, and 4 bases lay outside the gene matches. The length of the CDR3 is 17 residues. CDR1 is SGDLS, CDR2 YYNGEE, per germline. In DNA, the CDR3 is TGTGCCAGCAGCGAGACTAGCGGGAGCGGCTCCTACAATGAGCAGTTCTTC. It is translated as CASSETSGSGSYNEQFF.

This chain joins TRBV27 and TRBJ2-4; perhaps TRBD2 as D (5 bases). CDR1 MNHEY and CDR2 SMNVEV come from the germline V gene (reference sequence). V was cut by 7 bases and J by 0 bases, with 16 bases left in between. The CDR3 has 16 amino acids. The DNA for the CDR3 is TGTGCCAGCACTCTCAGAGGGAACTTAGCCAAAAACATTCAGTACTTC. It codes for CASTLRGNLAKNIQYF.

This clone was picked up one time. This chain uses TRBV7-9 with TRBJ1-4; TRBD1 might be the D (6 bases). The V end lost 6 bases, the J end lost 2 bases, and 13 bases lay between the germline ends. CDR1 is SEHNR, CDR2 FQNEAQ, per germline (reference sequence). The CDR3 loop spans 15 amino acids. Here the CDR3 DNA reads TGTGCCAGCAGTACACCCAGGGGCACTAATGAAAAACTGTTTTTT. Translated, it gives CASSTPRGTNEKLFF. Complete variable domain (other parts from reference TRBV7-9 and TRBJ1-4): DTGVSQNPRHKITKRGQNVTFRCDPISEHNRLYWYRQTLGQGPEFLTYFQNEAQLEKSRLLSDRFSAERPKGSFSTLEIQRTEQGDSAMYLCASSTPRGTNEKLFFGSGTQLSVL.

This sequence joins TRBV28 and TRBJ1-1, with a possible D match to TRBD1 (5 bases). Trimming shortened V by 6 bases and J by 4 bases, and 15 bases separated the two germline ends. CDR1 MDHEN and CDR2 SYDVKM come from the germline V gene. CDR3 length equals 14 residues. The CDR3 loop is CASSRTTVRTEAFF. As DNA, the CDR3 is TGTGCCAGCAGCCGAACGACAGTACGCACTGAAGCTTTCTTT.

The rearrangement joins TRBV6-5 to TRBJ1-1; 7 positions match TRBD1. Germline trimming cut 4 bases from V and 4 bases from J; bases unmatched to any gene: 6. The CDR3 is made up of 14 amino acids. In germline, CDR1 is MNHEY, CDR2 SVGAGI. This CDR3 reads CASSSVYRGTEAFF. The CDR3 DNA is TGTGCCAGCAGTTCCGTATACAGGGGCACTGAAGCTTTCTTT.

The V and J genes are TRBV28 and TRBJ1-6; 10 bases match TRBD1. V lost 5 bases and J lost 9; bases outside the gene matches: 7. Per germline, CDR1 MDHEN and CDR2 SYDVKM. CDR3 length equals 15 residues. CDR3 sequence: CASSPSGTGVSPLHF. CDR3 nucleotides: TGTGCCAGCAGTCCTTCCGGGACAGGGGTTTCACCCCTCCACTTT.